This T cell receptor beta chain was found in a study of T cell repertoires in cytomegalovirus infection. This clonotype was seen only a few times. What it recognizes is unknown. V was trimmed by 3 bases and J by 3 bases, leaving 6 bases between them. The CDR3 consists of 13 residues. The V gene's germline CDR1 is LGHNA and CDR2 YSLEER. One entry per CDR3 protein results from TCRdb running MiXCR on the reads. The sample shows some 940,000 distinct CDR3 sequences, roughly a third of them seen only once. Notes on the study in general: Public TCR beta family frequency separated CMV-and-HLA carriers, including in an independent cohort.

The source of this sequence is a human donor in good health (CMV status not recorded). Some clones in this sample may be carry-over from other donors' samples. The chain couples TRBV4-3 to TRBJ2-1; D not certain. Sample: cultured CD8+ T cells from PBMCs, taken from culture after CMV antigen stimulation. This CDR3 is CASSHGYYNEQFF. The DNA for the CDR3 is TGCGCCAGCAGCCATGGATACTACAATGAGCAGTTCTTC.